Here is one TCR beta chain with its context. The antigen remains undetermined. The data are from a study of T cells in Graves' hyperthyroidism and ophthalmopathy. Study-level results: Most expanded thyroid clonotypes above 0.001 recurred in blood.

Germline-derived CDR1 and CDR2 are MNHNS and SASEGT. This CDR3 comprises 16 residues. Trimming stripped 1 base from V and 0 bases from J, with 13 bases between. Amplification yielded TCR beta CDR3 regions, with RNA transcripts as the source. Carried out on the TCR CDR3, a first-round RT-PCR used the HTBI primer set. Using its own MiXCR run on the multiplex PCR reads, TCRdb lists one record per CDR3 protein. The table includes about 580,000 distinct CDR3 sequences, roughly 50% detected once. Pregnant or lactating patients were excluded, as were those with uncontrolled infection or other autoimmune disease. Orbital computed tomography and thyroid ultrasound, together with serum TRAb and thyroxine and clinical symptoms, were used for diagnoses.

This clonotype was sampled from a woman between 18 and 30 years old with Graves' hyperthyroidism. Specimen: peripheral blood or thyroid tissue (not recorded which). V gene TRBV6-1 combines with J gene TRBJ2-7, with D perhaps matching TRBD2 (6 bases). DNA of the CDR3: TGTGCCAGCAGTGAAGAGGGGACTCCTTTCTCCTACGAGCAGTACTTC. Protein sequence: CASSEEGTPFSYEQYF.